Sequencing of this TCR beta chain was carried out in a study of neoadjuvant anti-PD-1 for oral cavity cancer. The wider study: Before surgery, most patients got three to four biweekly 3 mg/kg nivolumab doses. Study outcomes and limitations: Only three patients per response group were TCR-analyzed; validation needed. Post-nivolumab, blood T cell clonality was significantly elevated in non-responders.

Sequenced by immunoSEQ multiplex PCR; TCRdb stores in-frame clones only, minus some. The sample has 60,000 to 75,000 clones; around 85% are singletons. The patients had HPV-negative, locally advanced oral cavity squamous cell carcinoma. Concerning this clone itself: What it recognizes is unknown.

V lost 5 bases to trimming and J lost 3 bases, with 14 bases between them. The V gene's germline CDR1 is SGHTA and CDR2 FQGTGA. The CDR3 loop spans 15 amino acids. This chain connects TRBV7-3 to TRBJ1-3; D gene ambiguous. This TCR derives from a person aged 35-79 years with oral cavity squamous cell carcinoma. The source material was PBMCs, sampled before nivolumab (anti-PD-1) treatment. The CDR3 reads CASSPGGPGGNTIYF. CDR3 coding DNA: TGTGCCAGCAGCCCAGGCGGGCCGGGTGGAAACACCATATATTTT.